The 28 T cell receptor beta chains given below trace back to one sample, sequenced in a study of T cells in Graves' hyperthyroidism and ophthalmopathy. The source material, RNA transcripts, was used to amplify TCR beta CDR3 regions. When the TCR CDR3 underwent first-round RT-PCR, the HTBI primer set was used. TCRdb analysed the multiplex PCR reads with MiXCR anew, one entry per CDR3 protein. The table lists around 620,000 distinct CDR3 sequences, around 46% of them singletons. The sample was peripheral blood or thyroid tissue (not recorded which). These receptors were collected from an adult woman with Graves' disease, either hyperthyroidism or ophthalmopathy (not recorded which).

The V and J genes are TRBV15 and TRBJ1-5; D perhaps matches TRBD1 (5 bases). The CDR3 loop spans 11 amino acids. Looked up from germline, CDR1 is LNHNV and CDR2 is YYDKDF (reference sequence). V shed 5 bases and J shed 11 bases, with 10 bases lying between them. The CDR3 region is CATSRGDSQHF. The CDR3 bases are TGTGCCACCAGCCGAGGGGACTCCCAGCATTTT.

On this clonotype itself: A junction boundary mismatches the germline segment, possibly from a read error. The rearrangement links TRBV7-4 to TRBJ2-5, with D hard to call. CDR3 length: 12 amino acids. CDR1 SGHVT and CDR2 SQSDAQ come from the germline V gene. The CDR3 sequence: CASSLALETQHF. Here the CDR3 DNA reads TGTGCCAGCAGCTTAGCGCTAGAGACCCAGCACTTC.

This clonotype showed up many times. This chain connects TRBV5-1 to TRBJ2-7; TRBD1 matches at 7 bases. This CDR3 has 15 amino acids. V trimming: 1 base; J trimming: 4 bases; junction bases outside the gene matches: 8. The V gene's germline CDR1 is SGHRS and CDR2 YFSETQ. The CDR3 protein is CASSLTPTGWYEQYF. The CDR3 coding sequence is TGCGCCAGCAGCTTGACACCGACAGGGTGGTACGAGCAGTACTTC.

This clonotype showed up just a few times. V gene TRBV25-1 combines with J gene TRBJ1-5; a possible D gene is TRBD1 (5 bases). Germline V gene data show CDR1 as MGHDK and CDR2 as SYGVNS. V was clipped by 6 bases and J by 3 bases, with 15 bases between them. The CDR3 runs 15 residues. CDR3 sequence: CASSAGTGSNQPQHF. The CDR3 region has the DNA TGTGCCAGCAGCGCTGGGACGGGATCCAATCAGCCCCAGCATTTT.

The V call is TRBV29-1, the J call TRBJ1-1; possible D gene TRBD1, 5 bases. The germline CDR1 and CDR2 sequences are SQVTM and ANQGSEA. The CDR3 is 11 amino acids. The germline V and J ends were trimmed by 6 bases and 7 bases, with 12 bases remaining between them. CDR3 residues: CSVRQPGEAFF. CDR3 DNA sequence: TGCAGCGTGCGACAGCCAGGTGAAGCTTTCTTT.

CDR3 sequence: CASSVGGGSKEQYF. DNA of the CDR3: TGTGCCAGCAGCGTAGGAGGAGGGTCTAAAGAGCAGTACTTC. The chain recombines TRBV7-2 with TRBJ2-7; the D gene is possibly TRBD2 (6 bases). CDR3 length: 14 amino acids. Germline lookup yields CDR1 SGHTA and CDR2 FQGNSA. The ends were cut back, 5 bases at V and 7 bases at J, with 18 bases in the middle.

The chain recombines TRBV25-1 with TRBJ2-7; D ambiguous. V was shortened by 7 bases and J by 4 bases, with 8 bases between the two germline ends. CDR1 is MGHDK, CDR2 SYGVNS, per germline. The CDR3 totals 11 residues. CDR3 region: CASTERYEQYF. In DNA, the CDR3 is TGTGCCAGCACCGAACGATACGAGCAGTACTTC.

This clonotype was recorded at least ten times. The chain recombines TRBV20-1 with TRBJ2-2, with D possibly TRBD2 on 6 matching bases. Germline values: CDR1 DFQATT, CDR2 SNEGSKA (reference sequence). CDR3 size: 17 residues. With 6 bases removed from V and 4 bases from J, the gap between germline ends came to 24 bases. This CDR3 is CSARGIGTLGFTGELFF. Written as DNA, the CDR3 is TGCAGTGCCCGTGGAATAGGGACTCTTGGTTTCACCGGGGAGCTGTTTTTT.

This clonotype was counted many times. The J gene is TRBJ2-2, the V gene TRBV5-1; a possible D gene is TRBD2 (5 bases). CDR1 and CDR2 from the germline V gene are SGHRS and YFSETQ. There are 15 residues in the CDR3. V gave up 1 base and J gave up 0 bases, with 7 bases separating them. The chain's CDR3 is CASSLSLANTGELFF. CDR3 sequence (DNA): TGCGCCAGCAGCTTGTCACTAGCGAACACCGGGGAGCTGTTTTTT. The entire variable domain, with the rest obtained from reference TRBV5-1 and TRBJ2-2, is as follows: KAGVTQTPRYLIKTRGQQVTLSCSPISGHRSVSWYQQTPGQGLQFLFEYFSETQRNKGNFPGRFSGRQFSNSRSEMNVSTLELGDSALYLCASSLSLANTGELFFGEGSRLTVL.

Details on this clonotype: One junction end disagrees with the germline gene, perhaps due to a read error. The chain links TRBV2 to TRBJ2-6, with D possibly being TRBD1 or TRBD2 (6 bases each). Germline CDR1 SNHLY, CDR2 FYNNEI. There are 14 residues in the CDR3. The CDR3 DNA follows: TGTGCCAGCAGTCCAGACTCGGGGGCCAGCGTCCTGACTTTC. The encoded protein is CASSPDSGASVLTF.

The V and J genes are TRBV7-9 and TRBJ1-3; weak D call: TRBD1 (5 bases). Trimming took off 5 bases at V and 1 base at J, with 15 bases between the two ends. The CDR3 has 16 residues. From germline, CDR1 is SEHNR and CDR2 FQNEAQ (reference sequence). Here the CDR3 reads CASSDGTSGSGNTIYF. The DNA of the CDR3 is TGTGCCAGCAGCGACGGGACTAGCGGTTCTGGAAACACCATATATTTT.

This clonotype was picked up a small number of times. This chain links TRBV10-3 with TRBJ2-7; D uncertain. Germline CDR1 reads ENHRY; CDR2 reads SYGVKD. The CDR3 is 13 amino acids. Trimming pared 0 bases from V and 3 bases from J, leaving 6 bases between. The CDR3 coding sequence is TGTGCCATCAGTGAGTCTGGCGGCTACGAGCAGTACTTC. The encoded protein is CAISESGGYEQYF.

This clonotype has a count of ten or more. This chain links TRBV19 with TRBJ1-5; D gene unclear. The CDR3 is made up of 13 amino acids. V was shortened by 4 bases and J by 4 bases, with 8 bases between the two germline ends. Germline CDR1 and CDR2: LNHDA and SQIVND (reference sequence). The CDR3 coding sequence is TGTGCCAGTAGTACACAGTCTAATCAGCCCCAGCATTTT. Translating it yields CASSTQSNQPQHF.

V is TRBV7-2 and J is TRBJ1-2; D uncertain. Looked up from germline, CDR1 is SGHTA and CDR2 is FQGNSA. This CDR3 has 14 amino acids. V shed 1 base and J shed 7 bases, with 13 bases lying between them. Here the CDR3 reads CASSLVGSTTGYTF. CDR3 DNA: TGTGCCAGCAGCTTAGTCGGTAGCACCACTGGCTACACCTTC.

This rearrangement joins TRBV28 to TRBJ1-2; D may be TRBD1 (5 bases). Trimming removed 1 base from V and 8 bases from J, with 14 bases in between. The CDR3 runs to 14 residues. Per germline, CDR1 MDHEN and CDR2 SYDVKM. The CDR3 nucleotides read TGTGCCAGCAGTTTATCCCCCCCAGGGTGGGGCTACACCTTC. Its translation is CASSLSPPGWGYTF.

On this clonotype: One end of the junction fails to match germline, which may point to a read error. This sequence joins TRBV10-3 and TRBJ2-7; unclear D gene. The CDR3 runs to 14 residues. Germline assignment: CDR1 ENHRY and CDR2 SYGVKD. CDR3 sequence: CAISAVSSGYEQNF. The CDR3 bases are TGTGCCATCAGTGCGGTAAGTTCGGGCTACGAGCAGAACTTC.

J is TRBJ2-6 and V is TRBV9; D is perhaps TRBD2 (5 bases). There are 16 residues in the CDR3. Trimming removed 5 bases at V and 1 base at J, with 13 bases between. Germline CDR1 SGDLS, CDR2 YYNGEE. CDR3 bases: TGTGCCAGCAGATCAGGAGGAGCATCTGGGGCCAACGTCCTGACTTTC. Its translation: CASRSGGASGANVLTF. Based on the CDR3 plus reference TRBV9 and TRBJ2-6, the full variable domain is DSGVTQTPKHLITATGQRVTLRCSPRSGDLSVYWYQQSLDQGLQFLIQYYNGEERAKGNILERFSAQQFPDLHSELNLSSLELGDSALYFCASRSGGASGANVLTFGAGSRLTVL.

This clonotype has a count of ten or more. The genes are TRBV2 and TRBJ2-7; D remains unclear. Deletions cut 2 bases from V and 7 bases from J, with 6 bases between. The CDR3 totals 11 residues. Germline CDR1 and CDR2: SNHLY and FYNNEI. CDR3 sequence reads: CASSELQEQYF. The DNA for the CDR3 is TGTGCCAGCAGTGAACTGCAGGAGCAGTACTTC.

To note about this clonotype: The junction departs from germline at one end; a sequencing error may be responsible. This rearrangement joins TRBV2 to TRBJ2-2; 11 bases agree with TRBD2. Germline V gene sequence: CDR1 SNHLY, CDR2 FYNNEI. This CDR3 has 16 amino acids. The CDR3 is CASSDFSGRGTGELSW. CDR3 bases: TGTGCCAGCAGTGACTTTAGCGGGAGGGGGACCGGGGAGCTGTCTTGG.

This clonotype was observed at least ten times. This chain connects TRBV29-1 to TRBJ1-1, with a possible D match to TRBD1 (5 bases). The CDR3 totals 13 residues. V was cut by 3 bases and J by 5 bases, with 13 bases left in between. Germline CDR1 reads SQVTM; CDR2 reads ANQGSEA. DNA for the CDR3: TGCAGCGTTGAGGGACGTGTAGGTACTGAAGCTTTCTTT. It codes for CSVEGRVGTEAFF.

Turning to this clonotype: A much larger clone differs by one base, so this may be a read error. V usage is TRBV9 and J usage is TRBJ2-7; 13 bases match TRBD2. Germline V lookup: CDR1 SGDLS, CDR2 YYNGEE. The CDR3 consists of 15 residues. This chain's CDR3 is CASSQGLAGNYAQYF. In DNA form, the CDR3 reads TGTGCCAGCAGTCAGGGACTAGCGGGAAACTACGCGCAGTACTTC. The full variable domain, its missing parts supplied by reference TRBV9 and TRBJ2-7, is DSGVTQTPKHLITATGQRVTLRCSPRSGDLSVYWYQQSLDQGLQFLIQYYNGEERAKGNILERFSAQQFPDLHSELNLSSLELGDSALYFCASSQGLAGNYAQYFGPGTRLTVT.

This clonotype was recorded once. The rearrangement joins TRBV6-5 to TRBJ1-2; 7 nucleotides agree with TRBD1. V lost 6 bases, J lost 8 bases, and 3 bases stayed unmatched. CDR3 size: 11 residues. Looked up from germline, CDR1 is MNHEY and CDR2 is SVGAGI. DNA for the CDR3: TGTGCCAGCAGCCACAGGGGCGGCTACACCTTC. Protein: CASSHRGGYTF.

The rearrangement joins TRBV24-1 to TRBJ2-5; D is uncertain. V lost 5 bases and J 4 bases, leaving 7 bases between the germline ends. Germline lookup yields CDR1 KGHDR and CDR2 SFDVKD. There are 12 residues in the CDR3. The CDR3 nucleotides read TGTGCCACCAGTGCACGCTCAGAGACCCAGTACTTC. Its translation is CATSARSETQYF.

This clonotype was seen ten or more times. V usage is TRBV20-1 and J usage is TRBJ2-2; 7 bases match TRBD2. This CDR3 comprises 16 residues. V lost 5 bases to trimming and J lost 0 bases; unmatched junction nucleotides: 9. CDR1 DFQATT and CDR2 SNEGSKA come from the germline V gene (reference sequence). The CDR3 DNA sequence: TGCAGTGCTTCCTCCCCTAGCGGCTCGAACACCGGGGAGCTGTTTTTT. It is translated as CSASSPSGSNTGELFF.

CDR3 DNA: TGTGCCAGCAGCCAACTGGAGCAAGAGACCCAGTACTTC. It specifies CASSQLEQETQYF. V usage is TRBV14 and J usage is TRBJ2-5; D is unclear. The CDR3 loop spans 13 amino acids. The V end lost 2 bases, the J end lost 2 bases, and 6 bases lay between the germline ends. Germline V lookup: CDR1 SGHDN, CDR2 FVKESK.

V gene TRBV19 combines with J gene TRBJ1-6; TRBD1 is a possible D gene (5 bases). This CDR3 has 15 residues. The germline gives CDR1 LNHDA, CDR2 SQIVND (reference sequence). Trimming cost V 0 bases and J 10 bases, with 13 bases left between them. The CDR3 spells CASSIDSDGTSPLHF. The CDR3 nucleotides are TGTGCCAGTAGTATAGACTCGGACGGGACCTCACCCCTCCACTTT.

The chain joins TRBV14 to TRBJ1-2; possibly TRBD1 for D (5 bases). The germline V gene has CDR1 SGHDN and CDR2 FVKESK. This CDR3 region has 13 residues. V was shortened by 2 bases and J by 6 bases, with 10 bases between the two germline ends. The CDR3 DNA follows: TGTGCCAGCAGCCAAATGCAGGGAGATGGCTACACCTTC. Its protein product is CASSQMQGDGYTF.

V usage is TRBV4-1 and J usage is TRBJ2-5; D is tentatively TRBD1 or TRBD2 (6 bases each). Trimming cost V 4 bases and J 4 bases, with 22 bases left between them. This CDR3 has 17 amino acids. Germline V CDR1 and CDR2: MGHRA, YSYEKL. CDR3 residues: CASSRIWLRGLRETQYF. The CDR3 bases are TGCGCCAGCAGCCGGATCTGGCTCAGGGGACTCAGAGAGACCCAGTACTTC.